This is a list of T cell receptor beta chains from one sample in a study of Ad26.COV2.S vaccination and SARS-CoV-2 variants. Only in-frame clones appear in the TCRdb table, and some are missing; sequencing was by immunoSEQ multiplex PCR. The repertoire includes roughly 320,000 clones, 70% to 90% of them detected once, and 1.5% to 2% sits in the top ten. This sample comprised peripheral blood, obtained in a trial of Ad26.COV2.S vaccine versus placebo. The origin of the receptors is a person between 18 and 59 years old who received the Ad26.COV2.S COVID-19 vaccine or a placebo. Each CDR3 is given with its conserved first and last residue. The order of the fields is D gene, J gene, V gene, clone size, CDR3 protein, CDR3 DNA. D genes are given only for firm matches. Size is omitted from some rows. Given values are once, few, many or a class for expanded clones.

D gene: -; J gene: TRBJ1-5; V gene: TRBV11-3; clone size: few; CDR3 protein: CASSQIGYSSNQPQHF; CDR3 DNA: TGTGCCAGCAGCCAAATTGGGTACTCTAGCAATCAGCCCCAGCATTTT
D gene: -; J gene: TRBJ1-1; V gene: TRBV14; clone size: -; CDR3 protein: CASSQERYSNTEAFF; CDR3 DNA: TGTGCCAGCAGCCAAGAGAGATATTCGAACACTGAAGCTTTCTTT
D gene: -; J gene: TRBJ2-5; V gene: TRBV5-1; clone size: -; CDR3 protein: CASSLIVQGASETQYF; CDR3 DNA: TGCGCCAGCAGCTTGATAGTCCAAGGGGCGTCAGAGACCCAGTACTTC
D gene: -; J gene: TRBJ2-4; V gene: TRBV2; clone size: once; CDR3 protein: CASSETSGIQYF; CDR3 DNA: TGTGCCAGCAGTGAAACCTCCGGGATTCAGTACTTC
D gene: -; J gene: TRBJ1-4; V gene: TRBV27; clone size: -; CDR3 protein: CASSLSGGEKLFF; CDR3 DNA: TGTGCCAGCAGTTTAAGTGGAGGTGAAAAACTGTTTTTT
D gene: -; J gene: TRBJ1-1; V gene: TRBV5-1; clone size: -; CDR3 protein: CASSYTAGTEAFF; CDR3 DNA: TGCGCCAGCAGCTATACCGCAGGCACTGAAGCTTTCTTT
D gene: -; J gene: TRBJ1-2; V gene: TRBV20-1; clone size: -; CDR3 protein: CSSTANYGYTF; CDR3 DNA: TGCAGCTCGACAGCGAACTATGGCTACACCTTC
D gene: TRBD1; J gene: TRBJ2-3; V gene: TRBV7-9; clone size: -; CDR3 protein: CASSQGQGRKWTDTQYF; CDR3 DNA: TGTGCCAGCAGCCAAGGACAGGGGAGGAAGTGGACAGATACGCAGTATTTT
D gene: TRBD2; J gene: TRBJ2-3; V gene: TRBV7-2; clone size: -; CDR3 protein: CASSSWSGGLTDTQYF; CDR3 DNA: TGTGCCAGCAGCTCATGGAGCGGGGGACTCACAGATACGCAGTATTTT
D gene: TRBD1; J gene: TRBJ2-3; V gene: TRBV11-3; clone size: -; CDR3 protein: CASSQTGMPGDTQYF; CDR3 DNA: TGTGCCAGCAGCCAGACAGGGATGCCAGGAGATACGCAGTATTTT
D gene: -; J gene: TRBJ2-1; V gene: TRBV11-2; clone size: -; CDR3 protein: CASSLFVFSGASSYNEQFF; CDR3 DNA: TGTGCCAGCAGCTTATTTGTCTTCAGCGGCGCCAGCTCCTACAATGAGCAGTTCTTC
D gene: -; J gene: TRBJ1-2; V gene: TRBV7-2; clone size: -; CDR3 protein: CASSQTQVIGYTF; CDR3 DNA: TGTGCCAGCAGCCAGACACAGGTGATCGGCTACACCTTC
D gene: -; J gene: TRBJ1-2; V gene: TRBV6-2/TRBV6-3; clone size: -; CDR3 protein: CASSSVSTNYGYTF; CDR3 DNA: TGTGCCAGCAGTTCAGTCTCAACTAACTATGGCTACACCTTC
D gene: -; J gene: TRBJ1-1; V gene: TRBV14; clone size: -; CDR3 protein: CASSQYSPRDTEAFF; CDR3 DNA: TGTGCCAGCAGCCAATATTCCCCTCGGGACACTGAAGCTTTCTTT
D gene: -; J gene: TRBJ1-2; V gene: TRBV9; clone size: -; CDR3 protein: CASSVAEEGTPTANYGYTF; CDR3 DNA: TGTGCCAGCAGCGTAGCAGAGGAGGGGACACCTACAGCTAACTATGGCTACACCTTC
D gene: -; J gene: TRBJ2-1; V gene: TRBV5-1; clone size: -; CDR3 protein: CASSPNIQSTEQFF; CDR3 DNA: TGCGCCAGCAGCCCCAACATCCAGAGCACTGAGCAGTTCTTC
D gene: TRBD1; J gene: TRBJ1-2; V gene: TRBV5-6; clone size: few; CDR3 protein: CASSLAQGALYGYTF; CDR3 DNA: TGTGCCAGCAGCTTGGCACAGGGGGCTTTATATGGCTACACCTTC
D gene: -; J gene: TRBJ1-2; V gene: TRBV3-1/TRBV3-2; clone size: once; CDR3 protein: CASSPGGGIGGYGYTF; CDR3 DNA: TGTGCCAGCAGCCCGGGGGGAGGGATAGGTGGCTATGGCTACACCTTC